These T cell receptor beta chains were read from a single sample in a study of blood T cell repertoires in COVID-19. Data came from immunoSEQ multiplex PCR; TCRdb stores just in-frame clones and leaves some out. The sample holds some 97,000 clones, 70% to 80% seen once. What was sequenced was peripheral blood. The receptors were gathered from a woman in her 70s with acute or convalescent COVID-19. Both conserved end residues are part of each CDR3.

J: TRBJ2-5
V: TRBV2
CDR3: CASSYPGGETQYF

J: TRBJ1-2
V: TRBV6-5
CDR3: CASSRDRPYGYTF

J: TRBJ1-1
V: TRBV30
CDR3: CAWSAGVAEAFF

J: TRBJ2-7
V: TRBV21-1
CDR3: CASSPRLAESSYEQYF

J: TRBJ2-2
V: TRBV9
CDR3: CASTGTAITGELFF

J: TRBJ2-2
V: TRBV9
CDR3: CASSVDRQGYTGELFF

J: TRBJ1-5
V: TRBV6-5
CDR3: CASSRSGNQPQHF

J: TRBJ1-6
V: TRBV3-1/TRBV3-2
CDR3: CASSQKDRGRSPLHF

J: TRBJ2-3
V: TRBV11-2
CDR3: CASLERLAGSTDTQYF

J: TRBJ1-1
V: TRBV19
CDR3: CASSIRDRNTEAFF

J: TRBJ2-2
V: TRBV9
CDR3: CASSKRLAKNTGELFF

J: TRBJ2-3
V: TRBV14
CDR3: CATARGQDTDTQYF

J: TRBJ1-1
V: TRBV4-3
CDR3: CASSQGRDTEAFF

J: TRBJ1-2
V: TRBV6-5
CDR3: CASSSGRATNYGYTF

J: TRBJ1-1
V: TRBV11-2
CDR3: CASSLGQLNTEAFF

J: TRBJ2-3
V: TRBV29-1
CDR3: CSVATGGFHADTQYF

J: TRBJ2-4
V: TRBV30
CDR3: CAWNPMGGAKNIQYF

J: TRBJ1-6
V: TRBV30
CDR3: CAGNREQNSPLHF

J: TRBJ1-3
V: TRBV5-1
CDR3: CASSLVDSRSGNTIYF

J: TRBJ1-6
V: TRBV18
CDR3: CASSPTGGNNSPLHF

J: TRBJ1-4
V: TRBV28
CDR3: CASSSGANEKLFF

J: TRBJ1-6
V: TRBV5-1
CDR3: CASSLSQGGNSPLHF

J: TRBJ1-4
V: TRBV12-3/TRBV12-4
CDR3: CASQGIGEKLFF

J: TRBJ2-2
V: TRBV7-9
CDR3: CASSPLTGELFF

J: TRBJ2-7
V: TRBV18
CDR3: CASSREFYEQYF

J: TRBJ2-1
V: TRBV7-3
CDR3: CASSTPGQNSNEQFF

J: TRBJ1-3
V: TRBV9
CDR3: CASSQTGTYGNTIYF

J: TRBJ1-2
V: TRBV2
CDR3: CASSSGQLSYGYTF

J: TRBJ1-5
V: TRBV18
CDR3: CASSTAVDQPQHF

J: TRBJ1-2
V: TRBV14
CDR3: CASSQVRGNYGYTF

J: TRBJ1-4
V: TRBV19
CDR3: CASTGGEANSATNEKLFF

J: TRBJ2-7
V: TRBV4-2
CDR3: CASSSGSKDEQYF

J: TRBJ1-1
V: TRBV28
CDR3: CASSRDRAVTEAFF

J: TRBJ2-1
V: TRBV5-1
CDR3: CASSLSGVEQFF

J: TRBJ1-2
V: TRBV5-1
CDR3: CASSPGGSRRDGYTF

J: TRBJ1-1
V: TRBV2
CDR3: CASSDPIDGQNTEAFF

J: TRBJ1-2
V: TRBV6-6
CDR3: CASSYPGAGLDGYTF

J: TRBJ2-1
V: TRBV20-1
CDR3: CSATAYNEQFF

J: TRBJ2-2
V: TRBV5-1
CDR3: CASSLDPLGGDTGELFF

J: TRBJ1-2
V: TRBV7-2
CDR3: CASSLGTANYGYTF

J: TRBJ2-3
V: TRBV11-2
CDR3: CASSRTGVVTDTQYF

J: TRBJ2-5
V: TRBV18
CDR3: CASSPAGTGLSGETQYF

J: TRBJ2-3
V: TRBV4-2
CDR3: CASSQVIAGGPSTDTQYF

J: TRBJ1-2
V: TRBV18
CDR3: CASSPGDRNHNYGYTF

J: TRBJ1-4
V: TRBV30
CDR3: CAWSVRGLGNEKLFF

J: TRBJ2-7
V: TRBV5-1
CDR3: CASSLVEGYEQYF

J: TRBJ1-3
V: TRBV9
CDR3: CASSTGSGGNTIYF

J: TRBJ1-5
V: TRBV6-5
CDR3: CASSSGTAHQPQHF

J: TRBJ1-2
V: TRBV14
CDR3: CASSQDRTAYGYTF

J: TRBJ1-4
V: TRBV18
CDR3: CASSDPGGPNEKLFF

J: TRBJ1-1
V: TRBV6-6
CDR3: CASSYRTGEYTEAFF

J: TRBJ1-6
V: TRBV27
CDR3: CASSLVPGNNSPLHF

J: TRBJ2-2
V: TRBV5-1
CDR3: CASSLLSGGNTGELFF

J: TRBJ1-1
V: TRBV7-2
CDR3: CASSLTGGNTEAFF

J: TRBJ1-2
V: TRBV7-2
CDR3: CASSLPASDGYTF

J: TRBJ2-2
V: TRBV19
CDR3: CARGSGGNTGELFF

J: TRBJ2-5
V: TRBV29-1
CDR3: CSVEARTSQTQYF

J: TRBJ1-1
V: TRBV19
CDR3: CASSQGLTTEAFF

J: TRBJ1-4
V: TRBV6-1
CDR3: CASSEQRQGNEKLFF